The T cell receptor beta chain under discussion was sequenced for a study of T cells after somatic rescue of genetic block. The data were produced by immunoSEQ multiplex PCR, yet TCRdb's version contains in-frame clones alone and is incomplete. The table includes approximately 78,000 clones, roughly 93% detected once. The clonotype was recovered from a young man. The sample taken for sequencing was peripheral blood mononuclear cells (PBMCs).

The CDR3: CASSLGRQGTDTQYF. The CDR3 nucleotides read TGTGCCAGCAGCTTAGGCCGACAGGGCACAGATACGCAGTATTTT. The chain uses TRBV13 and TRBJ2-3; TRBD1 is a possible D gene (6 bases). The V gene's germline CDR1 is PRHDT and CDR2 FYEKMQ (reference sequence). There are 15 residues in the CDR3. Trimming took off 0 bases at V and 1 base at J, with 8 bases between the two ends.